A selection of T cell receptor beta chains follows, all from one sample in a study of cytomegalovirus exposure and HLA in healthy donors. Sequencing was performed with immunoSEQ multiplex PCR; in TCRdb, only in-frame clones are kept and a portion is missing. The data hold 330,000 or so clones, with 75% to 90% observed a single time. The specimen sequenced was PBMCs. The receptors stem from a woman between 18 and 30 years old in good health and CMV-seronegative. The CDR3 runs from the conserved cysteine through the conserved F or W. Fields, in order: V gene, J gene, clone size, CDR3 protein. Size is stated for part of the rows, as once, few or many counts, or as a class when the clone is expanded.

>TRBV27|TRBJ1-5|.
CASSPKGQGNQPQHF
>TRBV5-4|TRBJ2-7|.
CASSFGAGGPYEQYF
>TRBV1|TRBJ1-2|.
CTSSLILFGEGYTF
>TRBV27|TRBJ2-1|.
CASSLSQEGYNEQFF
>TRBV15|TRBJ1-4|.
CATSRTTTGNEKLFF
>TRBV5-1|TRBJ2-7|.
CASSSAPQIRYEQYF
>TRBV2|TRBJ2-1|.
CASSTGVEQFF
>TRBV5-4|TRBJ1-3|.
CASSHGGDRAGNTIYF
>TRBV6-5|TRBJ1-2|few
CASSYSIQGYGYTF
>TRBV2|TRBJ2-4|once
CASSRSGHGGAKNIQYF
>TRBV9|TRBJ2-5|.
CASSLRGQETQYF
>TRBV6-4|TRBJ2-2|.
CASQGNTGELFF
>TRBV7-2|TRBJ2-3|.
CASSLVSADTQYF
>TRBV19|TRBJ2-7|.
CASSIGSGRAKSVSEQYF
>TRBV13|TRBJ2-7|.
CASSQETSGRFDEQYF
>TRBV4-2|TRBJ1-2|.
CASSQDPGHTSYGYTF
>TRBV6-5|TRBJ1-2|.
CASSSRGGLFGYTF
>TRBV6-5|TRBJ2-5|.
CASSYGTDQETQYF
>TRBV5-6|TRBJ2-5|.
CASSTLAGAQETQYF
>TRBV4-2|TRBJ1-2|.
CASSQVEQTNYGYTF
>TRBV9|TRBJ2-3|.
CASSVDGRADGTDTQYF
>TRBV5-1|TRBJ2-7|.
CASSQSSGDHYEQYF
>TRBV4-3|TRBJ2-5|.
CASSQTGLQETQYF
>TRBV6-5|TRBJ2-2|.
CASRTVTGPTGELFF
>TRBV6-4|TRBJ2-1|.
CASSEGSSNEQFF
>TRBV5-6|TRBJ2-1|.
CASTWGRQPINEQFF
>TRBV7-2|TRBJ1-2|.
CASSLQNYGYTF
>TRBV7-3|TRBJ1-2|.
CASSLGQGAGGYTF
>TRBV7-6|TRBJ1-1|.
CASSLGHNTEAFF
>TRBV6-5|TRBJ2-1|.
CASSYSASGYNEQFF
>TRBV9|TRBJ2-5|.
CASSVEGLGQETQYF
>TRBV5-1|TRBJ2-7|few
CASSSGQGAEEQYF
>TRBV10-3|TRBJ1-5|.
CAISGREGGNQPQHF
>TRBV28|TRBJ1-5|.
CASSRGSNQPQHF
>TRBV27|TRBJ1-2|few
CASSPLTSGTGGRYGYTF
>TRBV28|TRBJ2-3|.
CASGHIGDTQYF
>TRBV28|TRBJ2-7|.
CASSFPGYEQYF
>TRBV5-6|TRBJ1-1|.
CASSSQRNTEAFF
>TRBV6-6|TRBJ2-1|.
CASSYLGQEQFF
>TRBV2|TRBJ2-7|.
CASGSSLYEQYF
>TRBV28|TRBJ2-2|.
CAGQWANTGELFF
>TRBV19|TRBJ1-3|.
CASSTYGTAFSGNTIYF